The T cell receptor beta chain under discussion was sequenced for a study of T-cell reconstitution after alpha-beta-depleted transplantation in children. Regarding this clonotype: Its antigen is undetermined.

The J segment lost 5 bases and the V segment lost 3 bases, leaving 8 bases of the junction unmatched. This CDR3 contains 16 residues. In germline, CDR1 is LGHDT, CDR2 YNNKEL (reference sequence). Preparation of the TCRbeta library involved a method that used unique molecular identifiers. TCRdb ran MiXCR on the PCR reads and lists one entry per CDR3 protein. The sample records 780,000 or so distinct CDR3 sequences, around 17% being singletons. Study-level results: By about two months after transplant, alpha-beta T cells reportedly arose from several hundred graft clones that had expanded. T-cell counts and diversity were attributed mostly to newly produced T cells one year after transplant. From surviving recipient T cells and thymic progenitors came the high day-60 TCRbeta diversity observed in some patients.

The rearrangement uses TRBV3-1 and TRBJ1-4; 8 nucleotides line up with TRBD1. This TCR was sampled from a male patient younger than 18 who had a stem cell transplant for acute lymphoblastic leukemia, so the T cells may come from the graft donor. The specimen comprised PBMCs, mostly from graft donor cells, sampled 360 days after TCRalphabeta/CD19-depleted stem cell transplant. Written as DNA, the CDR3 is TGTGCCAGCAGCCACGCCGGACAGGGAGGAAATGAAAAACTGTTTTTT. Amino acids: CASSHAGQGGNEKLFF.